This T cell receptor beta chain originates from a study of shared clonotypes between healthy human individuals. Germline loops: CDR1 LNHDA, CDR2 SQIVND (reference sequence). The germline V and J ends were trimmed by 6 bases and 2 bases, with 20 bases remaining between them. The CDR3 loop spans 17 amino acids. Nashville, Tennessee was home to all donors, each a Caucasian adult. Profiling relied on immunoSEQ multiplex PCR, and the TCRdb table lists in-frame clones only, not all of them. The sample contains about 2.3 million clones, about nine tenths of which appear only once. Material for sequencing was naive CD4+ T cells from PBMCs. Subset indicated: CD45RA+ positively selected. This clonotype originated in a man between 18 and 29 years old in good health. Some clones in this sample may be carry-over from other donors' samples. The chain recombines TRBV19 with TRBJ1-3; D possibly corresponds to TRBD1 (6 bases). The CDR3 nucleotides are TGTGCCAGTAGGCCGCTCCCACAGGGCTTGGCTGGAAACACCATATATTTT. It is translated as CASRPLPQGLAGNTIYF.